These T cell receptor beta chains were read from a single sample in a study of blood T cell repertoires in COVID-19. Clones were read by immunoSEQ multiplex PCR, and TCRdb kept only the in-frame ones, dropping some. The sample holds about 220,000 clones, just under 85% seen once. The sequencing sample was made of PBMCs or T cells enriched from blood (not recorded which). The source is a man aged 40-49 years who had recovered from COVID-19. The CDR3 runs from the conserved cysteine through the conserved F or W. A D gene is named only where the DNA matches it firmly. Rows give clone size only sometimes, using once, few, many, or a class for an expanded clone.

-	TRBV18	TRBJ1-1	-	TGTGCCAGCTCACCCCAGAAAATGAACACTGAAGCTTTCTTT	CASSPQKMNTEAFF
-	TRBV5-1	TRBJ2-5	TRBD2	TGCGCCAGCAGCTTGGGAACTAGCGGGAGTGCGACCCAGTACTTC	CASSLGTSGSATQYF
-	TRBV5-4	TRBJ2-7	-	TGTGCCAGCAGCGCCGGACAGTCCTACGAGCAGTACTTC	CASSAGQSYEQYF
once	TRBV5-1	TRBJ2-2	TRBD1	TGCGCCAGCAGCCAGGACAGGGACACCGGGGAGCTGTTTTTT	CASSQDRDTGELFF
-	TRBV19	TRBJ1-5	-	TGTGCCAGTAGTATAGACCGGGGATCCCAGCATTTT	CASSIDRGSQHF
-	TRBV14	TRBJ2-3	-	TGTGCCAGCAGCCAAGGGTTTAGAGGGAGACGGGGCACAGATACGCAGTATTTT	CASSQGFRGRRGTDTQYF
-	TRBV2	TRBJ2-7	-	TGTGCCAGCAGTGTTTTGCAGGCCTACGAGCAGTACTTC	CASSVLQAYEQYF
once	TRBV28	TRBJ2-2	TRBD2	TGTGCCAGCCGCAGACTAGCGGCCGGGGAGCTGTTTTTT	CASRRLAAGELFF
-	TRBV3-1/TRBV3-2	TRBJ2-3	-	TGTGCCAGCAGCCAAGGTTCCCTAGTCACAGATACGCAGTATTTT	CASSQGSLVTDTQYF
-	TRBV10-3	TRBJ1-2	-	TGTGCCATCAGCGCCGGGACACAGAACTATGGCTACACCTTC	CAISAGTQNYGYTF
few	TRBV2	TRBJ1-6	-	TGTGCCAGCTTCATGAGCGCGGGTTCACCCCTCCACTTT	CASFMSAGSPLHF
few	TRBV7-2	TRBJ2-7	TRBD2	TGTGCCAGCAGCTCCTCGCTAGCGGGGGTTAACTACGAGCAGTACTTC	CASSSSLAGVNYEQYF
-	TRBV3-1/TRBV3-2	TRBJ1-4	-	TGTGCCAGCAGCCCGCGGACTCAAAATGAAAAACTGTTTTTT	CASSPRTQNEKLFF
-	TRBV21-1	TRBJ1-2	-	TGTGCCAGCAGCAAGGGAGGTTCCTATGGCTACACCTTC	CASSKGGSYGYTF
-	TRBV18	TRBJ1-2	-	TGTGCCAGCTCACCAGAGGCGGGGAGCGGCTACACCTTC	CASSPEAGSGYTF
-	TRBV12-3/TRBV12-4	TRBJ1-1	-	TGTGCCAGCCGACAGAGAACACACACTGAAGCTTTCTTT	CASRQRTHTEAFF
-	TRBV6-5	TRBJ1-4	-	TGTGCCGCGTCCCTAAGTGCGGGTGAAAAACTGTTTTTT	CAASLSAGEKLFF
-	TRBV5-1	TRBJ2-1	TRBD2	TGCGCCAGCAGCAAACTAGCGGGGATTGGCGATGAGCAGTTCTTC	CASSKLAGIGDEQFF
-	TRBV11-2	TRBJ2-4	-	TGTGCCAGCAGCTTAAGACAGCTAAACATTCAGTACTTC	CASSLRQLNIQYF
-	TRBV2	TRBJ1-5	-	TGTGCCAGCAGTGGAAGGGGGAATCAGCCCCAGCATTTT	CASSGRGNQPQHF
-	TRBV7-3	TRBJ2-1	-	TGTGCCAGCAGCCCCTCATTGCGGGACAATGAGCAGTTCTTC	CASSPSLRDNEQFF
-	TRBV12-3/TRBV12-4	TRBJ1-5	-	TGTGCCAGCAGTTTAGCGCGCGTTCAGCCCCAGCATTTT	CASSLARVQPQHF
-	TRBV18	TRBJ1-6	-	TGTGCCAGCTCGCGTAGGTTGGTGGACTCTAATTCACCCCTCCACTTT	CASSRRLVDSNSPLHF
-	TRBV7-2	TRBJ2-5	-	TGTGCCAGCAGCTTGGGTGGGCCCCTTGGGTGGACCCAGTACTTC	CASSLGGPLGWTQYF
-	TRBV2	TRBJ1-6	TRBD1	TGTGCCAGCAGCACCGAAGGACAGGGGGCTTCACCCCTCCACTTT	CASSTEGQGASPLHF
-	TRBV3-1/TRBV3-2	TRBJ1-2	-	TGTGCCAGCAGCGCGGGACCGATCTATGGCTACACCTTC	CASSAGPIYGYTF
-	TRBV15	TRBJ2-7	-	TGTGCCACCAGCAGTATTGGCCTTTACGAGCAGTACTTC	CATSSIGLYEQYF
-	TRBV18	TRBJ1-2	-	TGTGCCAGCTCACCATACGACGGGGACTATGGCTACACCTTC	CASSPYDGDYGYTF
-	TRBV13	TRBJ2-7	TRBD2	TGTGCCAGCAGCTTACCGGGGGGCTCCTACGAGCAGTACTTC	CASSLPGGSYEQYF
-	TRBV6-1	TRBJ2-3	TRBD2	TGTGCCAGCAGTGAAGCAAAAACTAGCGGGGGCACAGATACGCAGTATTTT	CASSEAKTSGGTDTQYF
-	TRBV19	TRBJ2-3	TRBD2	TGTGCCAGTAGTAGACTCCCTAGCGGGAGCGGTAAAGATACGCAGTATTTT	CASSRLPSGSGKDTQYF
once	TRBV2	TRBJ2-3	-	TGTGCCACCATCAGGGGTGATCACACAGATACGCAGTATTTT	CATIRGDHTDTQYF
-	TRBV2	TRBJ2-5	TRBD2	TGTGCCAGCAGGGACAGCGGGGGGGCCACCATTTTACAAGAGACCCAGTACTTC	CASRDSGGATILQETQYF
-	TRBV28	TRBJ1-4	TRBD1	TGTGCCAGCAGTCCGCGGACAGGGGAAGAAAAACTGTTTTTT	CASSPRTGEEKLFF
-	TRBV14	TRBJ2-1	TRBD2	TGTGCCAGCAGCCGGACTAGCGGGAGGACTTCCAATGAGCAGTTCTTC	CASSRTSGRTSNEQFF
-	TRBV9	TRBJ2-1	TRBD2	TGTGCCAGCAGCGCCCAACGTCTAGCGGACAATGAGCAGTTCTTC	CASSAQRLADNEQFF
-	TRBV10-3	TRBJ1-5	TRBD1	TGTGCCATCACCCGGGGACAGGGAAATCAGCCCCAGCATTTT	CAITRGQGNQPQHF
few	TRBV28	TRBJ1-2	TRBD1	TGTGCCAGCACTCAAGACAGGGGAACCTATGGCTACACCTTC	CASTQDRGTYGYTF
once	TRBV5-1	TRBJ1-6	-	TGCGCCAGCAGCTCCAACCCGGGACTGGGTAATTCACCCCTCCACTTT	CASSSNPGLGNSPLHF
-	TRBV15	TRBJ2-4	TRBD2	TGTGCCACCAGCACAGCGGGGGGCCCCGGAAACATTCAGTACTTC	CATSTAGGPGNIQYF
-	TRBV5-1	TRBJ2-5	-	TGCGCCAGCAGCTTGGCCGGTCGGGAGACCCAGTACTTC	CASSLAGRETQYF
once	TRBV14	TRBJ2-2	TRBD2	TGTGCCAGCAGCAGCGGGACGAACACCGGGGAGCTGTTTTTT	CASSSGTNTGELFF
-	TRBV9	TRBJ2-1	TRBD2	TGTGCCAGCAGCGTAGCTCGGGCTAGCGGACCCTCCTACAATGAGCAGTTCTTC	CASSVARASGPSYNEQFF
-	TRBV19	TRBJ1-1	TRBD1	TGTGCCAGTAGCTTTAGACAGGGATCCAGCACTGAAGCTTTCTTT	CASSFRQGSSTEAFF
-	TRBV7-8	TRBJ2-3	TRBD2	TGTGCCAGCAGCTTACCCCGCGATAGCGGGGGTACCACAGATACGCAGTATTTT	CASSLPRDSGGTTDTQYF
-	TRBV5-1	TRBJ2-3	-	TGCGCCAGCAGCTTGGAAGGGGGACCAACAGATACGCAGTATTTT	CASSLEGGPTDTQYF
-	TRBV24-1	TRBJ1-5	-	TGTGCCACCAGTGATTTGTCCAGAAATAGCAATCAGCCCCAGCATTTT	CATSDLSRNSNQPQHF
-	TRBV2	TRBJ1-2	-	TGTGCCAGCAGTAAACCAGCTAACTATGGCTACACCTTC	CASSKPANYGYTF
-	TRBV19	TRBJ1-5	-	TGTGCCAGTTCGGACGGGGGGAATAGGGGTCAGCCCCAGCATTTT	CASSDGGNRGQPQHF
-	TRBV6-1	TRBJ2-3	TRBD2	TGTGCCAGCAGTGAATGGGGAAGTCGGGAGGGCCAAGCGCAGTATTTT	CASSEWGSREGQAQYF
many	TRBV5-1	TRBJ1-2	-	TGCGCCAGCAGCTTGACAGGGATCTATGGCTACACCTTC	CASSLTGIYGYTF
-	TRBV29-1	TRBJ2-1	-	TGCAGCGTTGATGGCGTTAGCGGACAATACAATGAGCAGTTCTTC	CSVDGVSGQYNEQFF
-	TRBV7-9	TRBJ2-3	TRBD2	TGTGCCTCACAAAGGGCGGGAGATACCACAGATACGCAGTATTTT	CASQRAGDTTDTQYF
-	TRBV19	TRBJ1-2	TRBD1	TGTGCCAGTAATAACAGGGGAGCGCATGGCTACACCTTC	CASNNRGAHGYTF